These 11 T cell receptor beta chains were sequenced from one sample in a study of T-cell memory formation after mild COVID-19. TCRdb re-derived calls from the 5' RACE reads in MiXCR, one entry per CDR3 protein. Of a few hundred thousand distinct CDR3 sequences listed, about a fifth are singletons. The sequenced sample consisted of PBMCs or a T cell subset sorted from them (not recorded which). These receptors all stem from an adult woman who had mild COVID-19 (a few samples of this study predate the infection). Cell type and time point are not known.

The chain uses TRBV15 and TRBJ2-7, with D unresolved. Trimming shortened V by 0 bases and J by 2 bases, and 8 bases separated the two germline ends. This CDR3 has 14 amino acids. The germline CDR1 and CDR2 sequences are LNHNV and YYDKDF (reference sequence). The CDR3 coding sequence is TGTGCCACCAGCAGAGAAGGGCTAGCCTACGAGCAGTACTTC. Protein sequence: CATSREGLAYEQYF.

The J gene is TRBJ2-3, the V gene TRBV12-3 or TRBV12-4, with D possibly being TRBD1 or TRBD2 (5 bases each). The CDR3 extends over 15 amino acids. Trimming shortened V by 6 bases and J by 0 bases, and 13 bases separated the two germline ends. The CDR3 reads CASRGLGASTDTQYF. The CDR3 DNA reads as TGTGCCAGCAGAGGACTCGGGGCTAGCACAGATACGCAGTATTTT.

The chain recombines TRBV10-3 with TRBJ2-7, with 12 bases fitting TRBD2. This CDR3 region has 15 residues. Germline trimming cut 2 bases from V and 7 bases from J; bases unmatched to any gene: 6. Germline lookup yields CDR1 ENHRY and CDR2 SYGVKD. As DNA, the CDR3 is TGTGCCATCAGTGAGAGACTAGCGGGAGAGGTGGAGCAGTACTTC. It codes for CAISERLAGEVEQYF.

The chain links TRBV6-1 to TRBJ2-7, with 13 bases identical to TRBD2. This CDR3 comprises 14 residues. The junction had 9 bases not matched to a gene; V was cut back by 5 bases and J by 11 bases. Germline CDR1 MNHNS, CDR2 SASEGT. CDR3 in amino acids: CASSYYGTSGIEYF. In DNA, the CDR3 is TGTGCCAGCAGTTACTATGGGACTAGCGGGATTGAGTACTTC.

The chain couples TRBV9 to TRBJ2-5; 9 bases match TRBD2. Unmatched junction bases numbered 7, after V lost 0 bases and J lost 4 bases. The CDR3 length is 16 residues. Germline V gene data show CDR1 as SGDLS and CDR2 as YYNGEE. CDR3 sequence (DNA): TGTGCCAGCAGCGTAGAGGGTAGCGGGGGTTTAGAGACCCAGTACTTC. Protein: CASSVEGSGGLETQYF.

This clonotype came up a few times. V is TRBV9 and J is TRBJ2-7, with 8 bases aligning to TRBD2. This CDR3 region has 13 residues. V lost 3 bases and J lost 6; bases outside the gene matches: 5. Germline loops: CDR1 SGDLS, CDR2 YYNGEE. CDR3 amino acids: CASSAGRGGEQYF. As DNA, the CDR3 is TGTGCCAGCAGCGCCGGGAGGGGAGGCGAGCAGTACTTC.

The chain recombines TRBV4-1 with TRBJ2-7, with 9 positions matching TRBD1. Germline CDR1 and CDR2: MGHRA and YSYEKL. This CDR3 region has 17 residues. The trim removed 1 base at V and 1 base at J, leaving 8 bases unmatched. The CDR3 DNA sequence: TGCGCCAGCAGCCAAGTAAGTGGGACAGGGCCGTCCTACGAGCAGTACTTC. Protein: CASSQVSGTGPSYEQYF.

This sequence joins TRBV9 and TRBJ2-2; 8 nucleotides agree with TRBD2. The V segment lost 4 bases and the J segment 0 bases; nucleotides outside the gene matches: 17. The CDR3 contains 20 residues. Germline CDR1 and CDR2: SGDLS and YYNGEE. CDR3 in DNA: TGTGCCAGCAGCCTCCAGTTAGACTTGCGGGAGGTTCCGAACACCGGGGAGCTGTTTTTT. Its translation is CASSLQLDLREVPNTGELFF.

The chain has TRBV3-1 and TRBJ2-4; D is ambiguous. The CDR3 loop spans 11 amino acids. Germline-derived CDR1 and CDR2 are LGHDT and YNNKEL (reference sequence). V was shortened by 3 bases and J by 11 bases, with 8 bases between the two germline ends. As DNA, the CDR3 is TGTGCCAGCAGCCAGGGATCGGTTCAGTACTTC. This translates into CASSQGSVQYF.

The chain has TRBV29-1 and TRBJ2-7; 12 bases fit TRBD1. This CDR3 has 15 residues. Germline values: CDR1 SQVTM, CDR2 ANQGSEA. The V and J ends lost 6 bases and 2 bases, in that order; junction bases with no gene match: 8. CDR3 DNA: TGCAGCGTCACACCTCGGGACAGGGGGCCCTACGAGCAGTACTTC. Amino acids: CSVTPRDRGPYEQYF.

A few counts support this clonotype. The V gene is TRBV7-2, the J gene TRBJ2-3; D is unclear. CDR3 length equals 15 residues. The V end lost 3 bases, the J end lost 2 bases, and 12 bases lay between the germline ends. Germline V lookup: CDR1 SGHTA, CDR2 FQGNSA. The CDR3 here is CASSFGGVYTDTQYF. For the CDR3, the DNA is TGTGCCAGCAGCTTTGGTGGGGTATACACAGATACGCAGTATTTT.